This T cell receptor (beta chain) was sequenced during a study of cytomegalovirus exposure and HLA in healthy donors. PCR used 60 Vbeta primers and 13 Jbeta primers. The table came from immunoSEQ multiplex PCR; TCRdb's copy has only in-frame clones and leaves some out. Of roughly 190,000 clones in the sample, 81% were seen once. V was pared by 2 bases and J by 5 bases, with 21 bases between. CDR3 length: 17 residues. Germline loops: CDR1 LGHNA, CDR2 YSLEER. The sequencing input was PBMCs. The chain recombines TRBV4-3 with TRBJ2-5; TRBD1 might be the D (5 bases). The receptor comes from a man between 45 and 60 years old in good health and CMV-seronegative. The CDR3 nucleotides read TGCGCCAGCAGCCAAAATCCCCCTGCCCAGGGCCCCGAGACCCAGTACTTC. Residues: CASSQNPPAQGPETQYF.